These 27 T cell receptor beta chains originate from one sample sequenced in a study of beta chain features in type 1 diabetes. Investigators reverse transcribed all isolated RNA, so they sequenced expressed TCRB transcripts. Some clones are missing from TCRdb's copy, which holds only in-frame ones; the method was immunoSEQ multiplex PCR. The table lists under 250,000 clones, approximately 14% of them singletons. Sequences were obtained from naive CD4+ T cells from blood. The receptors come from a woman aged 40 to 55 in good health.

This clone appeared a few times. V usage is TRBV19 and J usage is TRBJ1-2; D is perhaps TRBD1 (5 bases). V lost 1 base to trimming and J lost 4 bases, with 28 bases between them. The CDR3 consists of 20 residues. Germline CDR1 LNHDA, CDR2 SQIVND (reference sequence). The CDR3 reads CASSIGHDSPTWQGAYGYTF. CDR3 DNA: TGTGCCAGTAGTATAGGCCATGACAGCCCGACCTGGCAGGGTGCCTATGGCTACACCTTC.

The V call is TRBV9, the J call TRBJ1-4, with D hard to call. Germline loops: CDR1 SGDLS, CDR2 YYNGEE. The germline V and J ends were trimmed by 2 bases and 5 bases, with 16 bases remaining between them. The CDR3 contains 16 residues. In DNA form, the CDR3 reads TGTGCCAGCAGCGTTAGTCCTAATGGGCAAAATGAAAAACTGTTTTTT. It translates to CASSVSPNGQNEKLFF.

Only a few counts were recorded for this clone. The chain links TRBV7-9 to TRBJ2-2; D perhaps matches TRBD1 (6 bases). Germline loops: CDR1 SEHNR, CDR2 FQNEAQ (reference sequence). The CDR3 totals 16 residues. Trimming removed 6 bases from V and 1 base from J, with 15 bases in between. The chain's CDR3 is CASRSQGQGNTGELFF. The CDR3 DNA follows: TGTGCCAGCAGATCGCAGGGACAAGGGAACACCGGGGAGCTGTTTTTT.

This clone turned up a few times. This chain connects TRBV11-1 to TRBJ2-5; D is perhaps TRBD2 (6 bases). V was shortened by 4 bases and J by 2 bases, with 8 bases between the two germline ends. The CDR3 covers 13 residues. Germline CDR1 SGHAT, CDR2 FQDESV (reference sequence). The CDR3 nucleotides are TGTGCCAGCAGCTCGGCGGGGCAAGAGACCCAGTACTTC. Its protein is CASSSAGQETQYF. Drawing the rest from reference TRBV11-1 and TRBJ2-5, the complete variable domain is EAEVAQSPRYKITEKSQAVAFWCDPISGHATLYWYRQILGQGPELLVQFQDESVVDDSQLPKDRFSAERLKGVDSTLKIQPAELGDSAMYLCASSSAGQETQYFGPGTRLLVL.

This sequence joins TRBV7-9 and TRBJ1-2; D may be TRBD1 (6 bases). Between the trimmed V and J ends, which lost 1 base and 4 bases, there was a span of 13 bases. CDR1 and CDR2 (germline): SEHNR, FQNEAQ (reference sequence). The CDR3 runs to 15 residues. The CDR3 reads CASSLDRGGAYGYTF. DNA of the CDR3: TGTGCCAGCAGCTTAGACAGAGGGGGTGCCTATGGCTACACCTTC.

This clone was picked up a small number of times. The chain recombines TRBV18 with TRBJ1-5; D is perhaps TRBD1 (6 bases). The germline gives CDR1 KGHSH, CDR2 LQKENI. Trimming left V 5 bases short and J 7 bases short, with 18 bases between. The CDR3 has 15 amino acids. The CDR3 sequence is CASSKGTSTIQPQHF. In DNA form, the CDR3 reads TGTGCCAGCTCAAAGGGGACATCTACAATACAGCCCCAGCATTTT.

The V call is TRBV5-1, the J call TRBJ1-1, with a tentative D call TRBD1 (6 bases). CDR1 is SGHRS, CDR2 YFSETQ, per germline. The CDR3 has 16 amino acids. With 0 bases removed from V and 7 bases from J, the gap between germline ends came to 19 bases. CDR3 residues: CASSLGDRPSGGEAFF. The CDR3 nucleotides read TGCGCCAGCAGCTTGGGCGACAGGCCAAGCGGGGGTGAAGCTTTCTTT.

This clone was observed a handful of times. Distinct nucleotide sequences in the sample also encode this CDR3. This rearrangement joins TRBV5-1 to TRBJ2-7, with 9 nucleotides matching TRBD2. The CDR3 has 15 amino acids. Germline CDR1 SGHRS, CDR2 YFSETQ. Trimming took 0 bases from V and 2 from J; bases not matched to a gene: 3. CDR3 DNA: TGCGCCAGCAGCTTGGGTAGCGGGGGTGCCTACGAGCAGTACTTC. Translating it yields CASSLGSGGAYEQYF. Full variable domain (outside the CDR3, taken from reference TRBV5-1 and TRBJ2-7): KAGVTQTPRYLIKTRGQQVTLSCSPISGHRSVSWYQQTPGQGLQFLFEYFSETQRNKGNFPGRFSGRQFSNSRSEMNVSTLELGDSALYLCASSLGSGGAYEQYFGPGTRLTVT.

This clone has more than one count but fewer than ten. The chain joins TRBV6-5 to TRBJ2-5; 8 bases fit TRBD1. Trimming took 4 bases from V and 5 from J; bases not matched to a gene: 6. The CDR3 contains 14 residues. Per germline, CDR1 MNHEY and CDR2 SVGAGI. The CDR3 spells CASSSDRVGETQYF. CDR3 nucleotides: TGTGCCAGCAGTTCGGACAGGGTGGGCGAGACCCAGTACTTC.

Ten or more counts support this clone. V usage is TRBV7-9 and J usage is TRBJ1-2, with 7 positions matching TRBD1. CDR1 and CDR2 from the germline V gene are SEHNR and FQNEAQ (reference sequence). The V segment lost 5 bases and the J segment 7 bases; nucleotides outside the gene matches: 4. The CDR3 totals 12 residues. The CDR3 nucleotides read TGTGCCAGCAGCCCGACAGGGTTTGGCTACACCTTC. Translation: CASSPTGFGYTF. Filled out from reference TRBV7-9 and TRBJ1-2, the complete variable domain reads DTGVSQNPRHKITKRGQNVTFRCDPISEHNRLYWYRQTLGQGPEFLTYFQNEAQLEKSRLLSDRFSAERPKGSFSTLEIQRTEQGDSAMYLCASSPTGFGYTFGSGTRLTVV.

This clone was found a few times. The junction shows a germline mismatch at one end, possibly a read error. The gene calls are TRBV7-7 and TRBJ2-5, with TRBD2 matching 7 bases. The germline CDR1 and CDR2 sequences are SSHAT and FNYEAQ (reference sequence). This CDR3 has 14 residues. The CDR3 DNA sequence: TGTGCTAGCAGCTTAGCGGGCCAGGGAGAGACCCAGTACTTC. This codes for CASSLAGQGETQYF. Filled out from reference TRBV7-7 and TRBJ2-5, the complete variable domain reads GAGVSQSPRYKVTKRGQDVTLRCDPISSHATLYWYQQALGQGPEFLTYFNYEAQPDKSGLPSDRFSAERPEGSISTLTIQRTEQRDSAMYRCASSLAGQGETQYFGPGTRLLVL.

This clone was seen only a few times. The chain combines TRBV6-6 with TRBJ1-5; a weak D match, TRBD1 (5 bases). Germline V CDR1 and CDR2: MNHNY, SVGAGI (reference sequence). The CDR3 is 11 amino acids. Trimming took off 4 bases at V and 10 bases at J, with 8 bases between the two ends. CDR3 region: CASSSQGPQHF. CDR3 DNA sequence: TGTGCCAGCAGTTCTCAGGGCCCCCAGCATTTT.

The chain is built from TRBV11-2 and TRBJ1-2; 8 nucleotides align to TRBD1. The germline V gene encodes CDR1 SGHAT and CDR2 FQNNGV. This CDR3 is 14 amino acids long. J was trimmed by 7 bases and V by 8 bases; bases with no gene match: 12. DNA for the CDR3: TGTGCCAGCCTCCCACATCAGGGGGCGGTTGGCTACACCTTC. It yields the protein CASLPHQGAVGYTF.

The rearrangement uses TRBV9 and TRBJ2-2; 7 bases fit TRBD2. The CDR3 is 15 amino acids. J was trimmed by 7 bases and V by 2 bases; bases with no gene match: 8. CDR1 is SGDLS and CDR2 is YYNGEE in the germline V gene. The CDR3 protein is CASSVGLVAGGELFF. CDR3 in DNA: TGTGCCAGCAGCGTTGGACTAGTCGCAGGCGGGGAGCTGTTTTTT.

A few counts support this clone. This chain links TRBV5-4 with TRBJ2-1; 12 bases are a match to TRBD2. This CDR3 region has 17 residues. CDR1 and CDR2 (germline): SGHNT, YYREEE (reference sequence). The J segment lost 10 bases and the V segment lost 0 bases, leaving 11 bases of the junction unmatched. CDR3 sequence (DNA): TGTGCCAGCAGCTTGGCTACTAGCGGGGGGACATCCAAGGAGCAGTTCTTC. Translation gives CASSLATSGGTSKEQFF.

CDR3 DNA: TGTGCCAGCAGTCCCCTTAGCGGGGGGGCCACAGATACGCAGTATTTT. Translating it yields CASSPLSGGATDTQYF. The chain links TRBV6-4 to TRBJ2-3, with 11 bases fitting TRBD2. The CDR3 contains 16 residues. V lost 5 bases and J lost 2; bases outside the gene matches: 6. The germline gives CDR1 MRHNA, CDR2 SNTAGT.

V usage is TRBV27 and J usage is TRBJ2-3, with TRBD1 identical over 7 bases. Germline V CDR1 and CDR2: MNHEY, SMNVEV (reference sequence). The CDR3 contains 16 residues. V was pared by 5 bases and J by 2 bases, with 10 bases of the junction left unmatched. The CDR3 region has the DNA TGTGCCAGCAGTGATCTGGTGACAGGGCTCACAGATACGCAGTATTTT. It specifies CASSDLVTGLTDTQYF.

The chain combines TRBV4-2 with TRBJ1-2, with D possibly matching TRBD1 (6 bases). The germline V gene has CDR1 LGHNA and CDR2 YNFKEQ. This CDR3 spans 16 amino acids. Trimming left V 6 bases short and J 1 base short, with 18 bases between. CDR3 in DNA: TGTGCCAGCAGGCCATTAGGGCAGGGGTTTAACTATGGCTACACCTTC. Protein: CASRPLGQGFNYGYTF.

This clone showed up just a few times. DNA for the CDR3: TGCAGTGGGAGTAAGACCGGGGAGCTGTTTTTT. It yields the protein CSGSKTGELFF. The chain carries TRBV20-1 and TRBJ2-2; no reliable D call. Germline-derived CDR1 and CDR2 are DFQATT and SNEGSKA (reference sequence). The CDR3 sequence is 11 residues long. V lost 7 bases, J lost 5 bases, and 8 bases lay in between.

This chain links TRBV5-1 with TRBJ1-2; D might be TRBD1 (5 bases). CDR1 SGHRS and CDR2 YFSETQ come from the germline V gene. This CDR3 comprises 15 residues. The V and J ends lost 0 bases and 5 bases respectively, with 14 bases between them. The CDR3 here is CASSLAAGLGYGYTF. Here the CDR3 DNA reads TGCGCCAGCAGCTTGGCGGCGGGACTCGGGTATGGCTACACCTTC.

The chain recombines TRBV29-1 with TRBJ2-5; 12 positions match TRBD1. Trimming at V came to 6 bases and at J to 5 bases, leaving 7 bases not matched to a gene. This CDR3 contains 14 residues. Germline assignment: CDR1 SQVTM and CDR2 ANQGSEA. The CDR3 loop reads CSVAPGQGAETQYF. The CDR3 DNA reads TGCAGCGTAGCTCCGGGACAGGGGGCGGAGACCCAGTACTTC.

The rearrangement uses TRBV5-6 and TRBJ2-1, with TRBD1 matching over 8 bases. J was trimmed by 3 bases and V by 3 bases; bases with no gene match: 8. The CDR3 covers 16 residues. Germline values: CDR1 SGHDT, CDR2 YYEEEE. The CDR3 is CASSWGQAGGYNEQFF. Written as DNA, the CDR3 is TGTGCCAGCAGCTGGGGACAGGCCGGGGGCTACAATGAGCAGTTCTTC.

CDR3 sequence (DNA): TGTGCCAGCAGCCCACCGGGCAGGGGGCGAGATACGCAGTATTTT. Its translation is CASSPPGRGRDTQYF. This chain uses TRBV5-4 with TRBJ2-3, with 8 bases lining up with TRBD1. Germline loops: CDR1 SGHNT, CDR2 YYREEE (reference sequence). The CDR3 sequence is 15 residues long. The V segment lost 4 bases and the J segment 5 bases; nucleotides outside the gene matches: 9.

The CDR3 loop is CASSPGGSGNTIYF. DNA for the CDR3: TGTGCCAGCAGTCCGGGAGGCTCTGGAAACACCATATATTTT. The chain has TRBV6-5 and TRBJ1-3; no firm D call. CDR1 and CDR2 (germline): MNHEY, SVGAGI. The CDR3 totals 14 residues. Trimming took off 5 bases at V and 0 bases at J, with 8 bases between the two ends.

This chain joins TRBV5-4 and TRBJ2-5; 10 positions agree with TRBD2. This CDR3 has 16 amino acids. The germline gives CDR1 SGHNT, CDR2 YYREEE (reference sequence). Germline trimming cut 4 bases from V and 1 base from J; bases unmatched to any gene: 7. CDR3 sequence (DNA): TGTGCCAGCAGCGGAGGACTAGCGGACTCCCAAGAGACCCAGTACTTC. Its protein product is CASSGGLADSQETQYF.

This clone was seen ten or more times. CDR3 sequence: CAGTRGEQYF. The CDR3 DNA sequence: TGTGCCGGGACCCGGGGGGAGCAGTACTTC. The rearrangement links TRBV7-2 to TRBJ2-7; D is perhaps TRBD2 (6 bases). Germline V gene sequence: CDR1 SGHTA, CDR2 FQGNSA. V lost 11 bases and J 7 bases, leaving 12 bases between the germline ends. The CDR3 has 10 amino acids.

The chain is built from TRBV5-1 and TRBJ2-3, with 7 bases fitting TRBD2. The junction had 6 bases not matched to a gene; V was cut back by 0 bases and J by 5 bases. This CDR3 region has 15 residues. Germline-derived CDR1 and CDR2 are SGHRS and YFSETQ. The CDR3 region is CASSLAGWEGDTQYF. The CDR3 region has the DNA TGCGCCAGCAGCTTGGCTGGCTGGGAGGGAGATACGCAGTATTTT.